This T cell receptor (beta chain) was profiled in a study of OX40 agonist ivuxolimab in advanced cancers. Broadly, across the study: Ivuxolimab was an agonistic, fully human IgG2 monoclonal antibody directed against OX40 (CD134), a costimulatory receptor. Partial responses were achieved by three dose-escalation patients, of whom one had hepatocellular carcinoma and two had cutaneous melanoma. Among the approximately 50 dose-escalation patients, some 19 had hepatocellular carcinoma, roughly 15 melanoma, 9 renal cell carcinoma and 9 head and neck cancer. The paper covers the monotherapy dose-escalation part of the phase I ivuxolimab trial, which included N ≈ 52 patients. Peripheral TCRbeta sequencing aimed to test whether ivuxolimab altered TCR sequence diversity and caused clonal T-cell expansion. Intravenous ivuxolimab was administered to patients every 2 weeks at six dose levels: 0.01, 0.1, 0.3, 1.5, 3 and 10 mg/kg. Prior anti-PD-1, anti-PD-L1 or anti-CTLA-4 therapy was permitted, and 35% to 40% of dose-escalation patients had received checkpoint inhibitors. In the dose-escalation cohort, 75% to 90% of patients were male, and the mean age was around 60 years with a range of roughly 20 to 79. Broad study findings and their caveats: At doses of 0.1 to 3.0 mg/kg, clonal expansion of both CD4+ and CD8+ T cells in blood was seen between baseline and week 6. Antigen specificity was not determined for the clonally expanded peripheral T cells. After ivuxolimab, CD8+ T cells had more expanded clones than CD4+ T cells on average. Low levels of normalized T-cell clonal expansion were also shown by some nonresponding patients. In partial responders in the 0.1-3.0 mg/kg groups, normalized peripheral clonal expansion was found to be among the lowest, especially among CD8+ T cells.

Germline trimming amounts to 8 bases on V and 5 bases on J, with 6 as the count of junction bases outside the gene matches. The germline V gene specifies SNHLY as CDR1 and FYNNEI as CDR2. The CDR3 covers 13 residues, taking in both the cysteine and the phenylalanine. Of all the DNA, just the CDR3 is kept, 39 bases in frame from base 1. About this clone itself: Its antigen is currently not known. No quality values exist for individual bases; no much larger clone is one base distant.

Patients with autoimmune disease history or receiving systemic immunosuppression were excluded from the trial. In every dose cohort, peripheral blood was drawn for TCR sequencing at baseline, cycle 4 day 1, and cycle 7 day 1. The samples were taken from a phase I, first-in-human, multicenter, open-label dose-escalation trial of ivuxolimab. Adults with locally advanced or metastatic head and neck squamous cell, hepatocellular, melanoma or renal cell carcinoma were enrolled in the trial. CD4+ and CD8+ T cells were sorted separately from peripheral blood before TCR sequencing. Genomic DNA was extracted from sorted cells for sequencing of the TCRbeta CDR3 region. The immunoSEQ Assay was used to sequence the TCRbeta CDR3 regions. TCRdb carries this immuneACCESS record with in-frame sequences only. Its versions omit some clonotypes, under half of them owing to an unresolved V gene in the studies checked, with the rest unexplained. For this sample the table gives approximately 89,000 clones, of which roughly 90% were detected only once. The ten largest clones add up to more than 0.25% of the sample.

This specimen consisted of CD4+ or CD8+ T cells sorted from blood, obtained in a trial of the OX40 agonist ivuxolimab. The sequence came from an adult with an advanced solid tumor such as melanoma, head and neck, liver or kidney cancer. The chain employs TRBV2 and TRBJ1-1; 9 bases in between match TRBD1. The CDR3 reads CASGRQGETEAFF. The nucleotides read TGTGCCAGCGGTCGACAGGGGGAAACTGAAGCTTTCTTT. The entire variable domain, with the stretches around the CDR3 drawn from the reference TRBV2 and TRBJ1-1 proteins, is EPEVTQTPSHQVTQMGQEVILRCVPISNHLYFYWYRQILGQKVEFLVSFYNNEISEKSEIFDDQFSVERPDGSNFTLKIRSTKLEDSAMYFCASGRQGETEAFFGQGTRLTVV.